The rows below give T cell receptor beta chains drawn from one sample of a study of post-analysis software for immune sequencing data. TCRdb reanalysed the PCR reads using MiXCR and keeps one entry per CDR3 protein. The table includes about 810,000 distinct CDR3 sequences, approximately 53% detected once. Sequenced input: blood. These receptors were collected from a girl between 10 and 17 years old with multiple sclerosis. CDR3s include the opening cysteine and the closing phenylalanine or tryptophan. Fields, in order: clone size, D gene, J gene, V gene, CDR3 protein, CDR3 DNA. A D gene is named only where the DNA matches it firmly. Clone sizes are given selectively: once, few, many, or a class where the clone is expanded.

abundance: once; d_gene: .; j_gene: TRBJ2-5; v_gene: TRBV27; CDR3aa: CASSSGASGTQYF; CDR3nt: TGTGCCAGCAGTTCCGGGGCAAGTGGGACCCAGTACTTC
abundance: .; d_gene: TRBD2; j_gene: TRBJ2-1; v_gene: TRBV7-2; CDR3aa: CASSLELAVLEQFF; CDR3nt: TGTGCCAGCAGCTTAGAACTAGCGGTTCTTGAGCAGTTCTTC
abundance: .; d_gene: .; j_gene: TRBJ2-1; v_gene: TRBV20-1; CDR3aa: CSAVRDPYNEQFF; CDR3nt: TGCAGTGCTGTCAGGGATCCCTACAATGAGCAGTTCTTC
abundance: few; d_gene: .; j_gene: TRBJ1-5; v_gene: TRBV5-5; CDR3aa: CASSMGNSNQPQHF; CDR3nt: TGTGCCAGCAGCATGGGAAATAGCAATCAGCCCCAGCATTTT
abundance: .; d_gene: .; j_gene: TRBJ2-1; v_gene: TRBV4-2; CDR3aa: CASSQAGTTYEEFF; CDR3nt: TGTGCCAGCAGCCAAGCCGGGACAACATACGAGGAGTTCTTC
abundance: .; d_gene: .; j_gene: TRBJ1-6; v_gene: TRBV20-1; CDR3aa: CSANRANSPLHF; CDR3nt: TGCAGTGCTAACAGGGCGAATTCACCCCTCCACTTT
abundance: .; d_gene: .; j_gene: TRBJ2-7; v_gene: TRBV5-1; CDR3aa: CASSLTTGIEQYF; CDR3nt: TGCGCCAGCAGCTTAACAACAGGGATCGAGCAGTACTTC
abundance: .; d_gene: .; j_gene: TRBJ2-1; v_gene: TRBV20-1; CDR3aa: CSARAGLNEQFF; CDR3nt: TGCAGTGCTAGGGCAGGGCTAAATGAGCAGTTCTTC
abundance: .; d_gene: .; j_gene: TRBJ2-5; v_gene: TRBV29-1; CDR3aa: CSVDTMVGSYNEQYF; CDR3nt: TGCAGCGTTGATACTATGGTAGGATCATACAATGAGCAGTACTTC
abundance: once; d_gene: TRBD1; j_gene: TRBJ2-1; v_gene: TRBV7-2; CDR3aa: CASTTYLGQGAISYNEQFF; CDR3nt: TGTGCCAGCACCACCTATCTGGGACAGGGGGCTATTTCCTACAATGAGCAGTTCTTC
abundance: .; d_gene: TRBD1; j_gene: TRBJ2-5; v_gene: TRBV20-1; CDR3aa: CSANDRGAPETQYF; CDR3nt: TGCAGTGCTAACGACAGGGGCGCACCAGAGACCCAGTACTTC
abundance: .; d_gene: TRBD1; j_gene: TRBJ1-5; v_gene: TRBV12-3/TRBV12-4; CDR3aa: CASSRRQGGWGNQPQHF; CDR3nt: TGTGCCAGCAGCCGCCGACAGGGGGGGTGGGGCAATCAGCCCCAGCATTTT
abundance: .; d_gene: TRBD1; j_gene: TRBJ2-3; v_gene: TRBV7-9; CDR3aa: CASSLDRGIGTDTQYF; CDR3nt: TGTGCCAGCAGCTTAGACAGGGGGATTGGCACAGATACGCAGTATTTT
abundance: .; d_gene: TRBD2; j_gene: TRBJ2-7; v_gene: TRBV7-9; CDR3aa: CASSLARLADDSYEQYF; CDR3nt: TGTGCCAGCAGCTTAGCGCGCCTAGCGGACGACTCCTACGAGCAGTACTTC
abundance: .; d_gene: TRBD2; j_gene: TRBJ2-1; v_gene: TRBV7-6; CDR3aa: CASSLAPAGGHNEQFF; CDR3nt: TGTGCCAGCAGCTTAGCCCCAGCGGGAGGGCATAATGAGCAGTTCTTC
abundance: once; d_gene: TRBD1; j_gene: TRBJ2-3; v_gene: TRBV5-1; CDR3aa: CASSLVGQRSTDTQYF; CDR3nt: TGCGCCAGCAGCTTGGTGGGACAGAGGAGCACAGATACGCAGTATTTT
abundance: few; d_gene: .; j_gene: TRBJ2-5; v_gene: TRBV5-1; CDR3aa: CASSLRGSPQETQYF; CDR3nt: TGCGCCAGCAGCTTGCGGGGTTCCCCCCAAGAGACCCAGTACTTC
abundance: .; d_gene: .; j_gene: TRBJ1-1; v_gene: TRBV25-1; CDR3aa: CASSTGWWTEAFF; CDR3nt: TGTGCCAGCAGTACAGGGTGGTGGACTGAAGCTTTCTTT
abundance: few; d_gene: .; j_gene: TRBJ2-3; v_gene: TRBV27; CDR3aa: CASSFSVTSFPSDTQYF; CDR3nt: TGTGCCAGCAGTTTTAGCGTGACTAGTTTTCCCTCAGATACGCAGTATTTT
abundance: .; d_gene: .; j_gene: TRBJ2-5; v_gene: TRBV7-8; CDR3aa: CASNGGFYGETQYF; CDR3nt: TGTGCCAGCAACGGCGGGTTCTACGGGGAGACCCAGTACTTC